The entry below gives a single T cell receptor beta chain sequence along with its context. The target antigen is unknown. Generated by immunoSEQ multiplex PCR, the TCRdb table keeps only in-frame clones and is missing some. The sample holds 140,000 or so clones, roughly 89% seen once. The V end lost 4 bases, the J end lost 4 bases, and 13 bases lay between the germline ends. CDR3 size: 14 residues. The germline gives CDR1 SGHTA, CDR2 FQGNSA. The sample comes from a study of cytomegalovirus exposure and HLA in healthy donors. Study details: A subsequent analysis stated that the roughly 120 validation repertoires were run on the same platform as the roughly 700 first-cohort repertoires. Regarding the study as a whole: Per published reports, the classifier diagnosed cytomegalovirus status with high specificity and sensitivity. Rare TCR sequences dominated, though some public TCRs recurred in many donors.

The rearrangement joins TRBV7-2 to TRBJ2-5; weak D call: TRBD2 (6 bases). Sequenced material: PBMCs. The TCR originated in a woman aged 18-29 years in good health and CMV-seropositive. DNA of the CDR3: TGTGCCAGCAGCTCCGGGAGACATAGAGAGACCCAGTACTTC. Translating gives CASSSGRHRETQYF.